This note documents a single T cell receptor beta chain sequence. Authors' methods: It was from reference gene primer amplification that nucleated cell counts were estimated. Some clones are missing from TCRdb's copy, which holds only in-frame ones; the method was immunoSEQ multiplex PCR. V and J calls and clone size follow that table, whereas D and trimming were derived from the DNA. The profile shows fewer than 35,000 clones, 90% to 95% of them singletons. The sample originates from a study of blood T cell repertoires in COVID-19. Study in general: Sites in the United States, Italy and Spain provided acute and convalescent COVID-19 samples.

CDR3 length: 17 residues. Unmatched junction bases numbered 3, after V lost 0 bases and J lost 4 bases. Germline lookup yields CDR1 SGHRS and CDR2 YFSETQ. The clonotype comes from a human donor in a cohort sampled during active COVID-19. The specimen sequenced was peripheral blood. V is TRBV5-1 and J is TRBJ2-3; TRBD2 aligns across 15 bases. The CDR3 loop reads CASSLVGTSGRSDTQYF. The CDR3, as DNA: TGCGCCAGCAGCTTGGTAGGGACTAGCGGGAGGTCAGATACGCAGTATTTT.